The 7 T cell receptor beta chains listed next were all sequenced from one sample in a study of blood T cell repertoires in COVID-19. Generated by immunoSEQ multiplex PCR, the TCRdb table keeps only in-frame clones and is missing some. The sample carries 400,000 to 550,000 clones, roughly 91% recorded once. Sequenced sample: peripheral blood. The receptor set was obtained from a woman aged 25 to 39 with acute or convalescent COVID-19.

The chain joins TRBV30 to TRBJ1-3; D possibly corresponds to TRBD1 (6 bases). The length of the CDR3 is 14 residues. V was trimmed by 8 bases and J by 0 bases, leaving 14 bases between them. Germline V gene sequence: CDR1 GTSNPN, CDR2 SVGIG (reference sequence). CDR3 coding DNA: TGTGCCGCAAAAAGGGGGAACTCTGGAAACACCATATATTTT. Translated: CAAKRGNSGNTIYF.

This rearrangement joins TRBV10-1 to TRBJ2-2; 7 bases align to TRBD1. The CDR3 has 13 residues. Germline CDR1 and CDR2: WNHNN and SYGVQD (reference sequence). J lost 6 bases, V lost 5 bases, and 3 bases had no gene match. The CDR3 nucleotides are TGCGCCAGCAGTCCAGACAGGGCCGGGGAGCTGTTTTTT. Its protein product is CASSPDRAGELFF.

The J gene is TRBJ1-6, the V gene TRBV7-9, with TRBD1 matching 8 bases. Germline values: CDR1 SEHNR, CDR2 FQNEAQ (reference sequence). J lost 7 bases, V lost 0 bases, and 5 bases had no gene match. This CDR3 spans 16 amino acids. The CDR3 loop reads CASSLAGTGENSPLHF. As DNA, the CDR3 is TGTGCCAGCAGCTTAGCTGGGACAGGAGAAAATTCACCCCTCCACTTT. Supplemented by reference TRBV7-9 and TRBJ1-6, the full variable domain reads DTGVSQNPRHKITKRGQNVTFRCDPISEHNRLYWYRQTLGQGPEFLTYFQNEAQLEKSRLLSDRFSAERPKGSFSTLEIQRTEQGDSAMYLCASSLAGTGENSPLHFGNGTRLTVT.

The CDR3 sequence is CASSGTSGGWFGTDTQYF. As DNA, the CDR3 is TGTGCCAGCAGCGGGACTAGCGGGGGGTGGTTTGGCACAGATACGCAGTATTTT. The rearrangement joins TRBV28 to TRBJ2-3, with 15 bases identical to TRBD2. The germline V gene has CDR1 MDHEN and CDR2 SYDVKM. This CDR3 comprises 18 residues. V shed 6 bases and J 1 base; nucleotides not matched to a gene: 8.

The V and J genes are TRBV24-1 and TRBJ2-4; TRBD2 matches 7 bases. Germline values: CDR1 KGHDR, CDR2 SFDVKD. The CDR3 covers 16 residues. J was trimmed by 3 bases and V by 3 bases; bases with no gene match: 7. The CDR3 DNA reads as TGTGCCACCAGTGATGGGGGGGTGGGAGGCAAAAACATTCAGTACTTC. Residues: CATSDGGVGGKNIQYF.

This clone has only a few counts. V and J are TRBV19 and TRBJ2-3; D not resolved. Per the germline V gene, CDR1 is LNHDA and CDR2 is SQIVND (reference sequence). The CDR3 covers 11 residues. V shed 3 bases and J shed 4 bases, with 2 bases lying between them. The DNA for the CDR3 is TGTGCCAGTAGTATCGCAGATACGCAGTATTTT. Amino acids: CASSIADTQYF.

V usage is TRBV2 and J usage is TRBJ1-1; tentatively, D is TRBD1 (6 bases). Germline loops: CDR1 SNHLY, CDR2 FYNNEI. The V end was cut by 4 bases, the J end by 0 bases, with 9 bases between. This CDR3 is 14 amino acids long. In nucleotides, the CDR3 is TGTGCCAGCAGTGGGACAGCTTTGAACACTGAAGCTTTCTTT. Translating gives CASSGTALNTEAFF.